These 19 T cell receptor beta chains came from one sample sequenced in a study of blood T cell repertoires in COVID-19. TCRdb keeps only in-frame clones here, not all; method: immunoSEQ multiplex PCR. The data contain 25,000 to 30,000 clones, less than 80% of them singletons. The sample comprised peripheral blood. These receptors all stem from a boy under 10 years old with active or convalescent COVID-19.

Concerning this clone: Other DNA sequences of this sample code for an identical CDR3. The rearrangement joins TRBV5-1 to TRBJ2-3, with TRBD1 as a possible D gene (5 bases). The germline gives CDR1 SGHRS, CDR2 YFSETQ. This CDR3 comprises 13 residues. With 5 bases removed from V and 2 bases from J, the gap between germline ends came to 9 bases. The CDR3 spells CASRGAHTDTQYF. The CDR3 DNA sequence: TGCGCCAGCAGAGGGGCCCACACAGATACGCAGTATTTT.

This sequence joins TRBV2 and TRBJ1-1; possible D gene TRBD1, 6 bases. Germline CDR1 reads SNHLY; CDR2 reads FYNNEI. This CDR3 is built from 18 residues. V was pared by 8 bases and J by 4 bases, with 29 bases between. CDR3 sequence reads: CASPKSPGRGSNPTEAFF. As DNA, the CDR3 is TGTGCCAGCCCAAAATCCCCCGGCAGGGGAAGTAACCCCACTGAAGCTTTCTTT.

This sequence joins TRBV19 and TRBJ2-7; D is perhaps TRBD1 (7 bases). The germline V gene has CDR1 LNHDA and CDR2 SQIVND (reference sequence). CDR3 length equals 15 residues. V gave up 3 bases and J gave up 3 bases, with 15 bases separating them. CDR3 DNA: TGTGCCAGTAGTATCTGGGGGGACAGCCTCTACGAGCAGTACTTC. Translating it yields CASSIWGDSLYEQYF.

CDR3 coding DNA: TGCGCCAGCAGACACGCCCGCGGAACTACTAATGAAAAACTGTTTTTT. Translation: CASRHARGTTNEKLFF. V and J are TRBV5-1 and TRBJ1-4; D gene uncertain. V dropped 5 bases and J dropped 2 bases, with 16 bases sitting between them. Germline lookup yields CDR1 SGHRS and CDR2 YFSETQ. CDR3 length: 16 amino acids.

The V call is TRBV7-2, the J call TRBJ2-7, with D unclear. This CDR3 has 14 amino acids. Germline loops: CDR1 SGHTA, CDR2 FQGNSA. Trimming removed 5 bases from V and 3 bases from J, with 14 bases in between. The CDR3 DNA reads TGTGCCAGCAGCCCACCATTGGCCCACTACGAGCAGTACTTC. It yields the protein CASSPPLAHYEQYF.

The genes are TRBV5-1 and TRBJ1-3; TRBD1 might be the D (5 bases). This CDR3 has 13 amino acids. V lost 0 bases and J 4 bases, leaving 5 bases between the germline ends. CDR1 is SGHRS, CDR2 YFSETQ, per germline. CDR3 in DNA: TGCGCCAGCAGCTTGGGACAGGGAAACACCATATATTTT. It codes for CASSLGQGNTIYF.

V gene TRBV28 combines with J gene TRBJ2-7; D possibly corresponds to TRBD2 (6 bases). The germline gives CDR1 MDHEN, CDR2 SYDVKM. The CDR3 is made up of 14 amino acids. V was cut by 2 bases and J by 6 bases, with 14 bases left in between. In DNA form, the CDR3 reads TGTGCCAGCAGTTTAGACGGGGGATCCCTCGAGCAGTACTTC. Its protein product is CASSLDGGSLEQYF.

V usage is TRBV6-1 and J usage is TRBJ2-3; unclear D gene. Germline V CDR1 and CDR2: MNHNS, SASEGT. This CDR3 contains 15 residues. V was pared by 2 bases and J by 2 bases, with 11 bases between. CDR3 sequence reads: CASSELAEPTDTQYF. CDR3 DNA: TGTGCCAGCAGTGAACTCGCGGAGCCCACAGATACGCAGTATTTT.

CDR3 nucleotide sequence: TGTGCCAGCAGTGAAGCAGGACAGGGGCGGTGGGCTAACTATGGCTACACCTTC. Translated, it gives CASSEAGQGRWANYGYTF. The chain employs TRBV2 and TRBJ1-2, with TRBD1 identical over 9 bases. Germline CDR1 is SNHLY and CDR2 is FYNNEI. The CDR3 loop spans 18 amino acids. Trimming cost V 0 bases and J 0 bases; bases outside gene matches: 8.

This clone appeared a single time. J is TRBJ2-4 and V is TRBV10-3; D may be TRBD1 (5 bases). The germline CDR1 and CDR2 sequences are ENHRY and SYGVKD. V was trimmed by 6 bases and J by 6 bases, leaving 12 bases between them. This CDR3 is 13 amino acids long. The CDR3 spells CAISLDTANIQYF. In DNA, the CDR3 is TGTGCCATCAGCCTGGACACAGCAAACATTCAGTACTTC.

This clone was detected only a few times. The CDR3 sequence is CASSSLGGPYGYTF. The CDR3 bases are TGTGCCAGCAGCTCTCTTGGGGGCCCCTATGGCTACACCTTC. The genes are TRBV13 and TRBJ1-2; possibly TRBD1 for D (6 bases). Germline values: CDR1 PRHDT, CDR2 FYEKMQ (reference sequence). The CDR3 runs to 14 residues. V lost 4 bases to trimming and J lost 4 bases, with 13 bases between them.

J is TRBJ2-7 and V is TRBV4-2; unclear D gene. The CDR3 covers 12 residues. The ends were cut back, 5 bases at V and 4 bases at J, with 9 bases in the middle. Germline CDR1 and CDR2: LGHNA and YNFKEQ. CDR3 DNA sequence: TGTGCCAGCAGCAAGACACAATACGAGCAGTACTTC. It specifies CASSKTQYEQYF.

The J gene is TRBJ1-2, the V gene TRBV28, with D unresolved. This CDR3 contains 13 residues. Per the germline V gene, CDR1 is MDHEN and CDR2 is SYDVKM. V was pared by 6 bases and J by 8 bases, with 16 bases between. The CDR3 bases are TGTGCCAGCAGATCATTTCGGGGTTTGGGCTACACCTTC. It yields the protein CASRSFRGLGYTF.

V and J are TRBV11-2 and TRBJ2-7; no reliable D call. Trimming removed 4 bases from V and 1 base from J, with 8 bases in between. CDR1 and CDR2 (germline): SGHAT, FQNNGV. The CDR3 totals 13 residues. The CDR3 DNA reads as TGTGCCAGCAGCTCCCCCCTTTCCTACGAGCAGTACGTC. This gives the protein CASSSPLSYEQYV.

This chain links TRBV5-4 with TRBJ1-1; 8 bases line up with TRBD1. Trimming removed 4 bases from V and 5 bases from J; junction bases left unmatched: 10. The CDR3 is 15 residues long. Germline V gene sequence: CDR1 SGHNT, CDR2 YYREEE (reference sequence). CDR3 sequence: CASSTWTGLSTEAFF. CDR3 nucleotides: TGTGCCAGCAGCACCTGGACAGGGCTTTCAACTGAAGCTTTCTTT.

This rearrangement joins TRBV3-1 (or the pseudogene TRBV3-2) to TRBJ2-1, with D unclear. V was trimmed by 4 bases and J by 14 bases, leaving 21 bases between them. The CDR3 has 14 amino acids. In germline, CDR1 is LGHDT, CDR2 YNNKEL (reference sequence). The CDR3 DNA is TGTGCCAGCAGCCCCACCTCTAAGTCACCCCGAGAGTTCTTC. Amino acid sequence: CASSPTSKSPREFF.

V usage is TRBV28 and J usage is TRBJ2-3, with D possibly being TRBD2 (6 bases). V shed 5 bases and J shed 2 bases, with 23 bases lying between them. This CDR3 spans 18 amino acids. Germline-derived CDR1 and CDR2 are MDHEN and SYDVKM. CDR3 in amino acids: CASSPRWGLRPHTDTQYF. The CDR3 bases are TGTGCCAGCAGTCCTCGCTGGGGACTCCGACCTCACACAGATACGCAGTATTTT.

The chain joins TRBV27 to TRBJ1-6; D is uncertain. CDR1 is MNHEY and CDR2 is SMNVEV in the germline V gene (reference sequence). The CDR3 extends over 13 amino acids. Trimming removed 6 bases from V and 8 bases from J, with 11 bases in between. CDR3 region: CASSWTVYSPLHF. The CDR3 DNA is TGTGCCAGCAGCTGGACTGTTTATTCACCCCTCCACTTT.

In its sample, this clone was seen once. The gene calls are TRBV5-1 and TRBJ1-6, with no clear D. The germline V and J ends were trimmed by 4 bases and 9 bases, with 23 bases remaining between them. Per the germline V gene, CDR1 is SGHRS and CDR2 is YFSETQ. This CDR3 is built from 17 residues. CDR3 amino acids: CASSRITTRGVISPLHF. The DNA for the CDR3 is TGCGCCAGCAGCCGCATCACCACCCGCGGGGTAATTTCACCCCTCCACTTT.